This T cell receptor beta chain was recorded in a study of cytomegalovirus exposure and HLA in healthy donors. Losses at the gene ends were 8 bases for V and 0 bases for J; bases not matched to a gene: 3. Looked up from germline, CDR1 is ENHRY and CDR2 is SYGVKD. The CDR3 spans 13 residues. Separation from the approximately 690-subject first cohort characterized the roughly 120-subject validation cohort, to which the donors belonged. Points from the study as a whole: In vitro checks showed that a few CMV-associated chains really do target CMV antigens. Using the classifier, cytomegalovirus status was reportedly diagnosed with high specificity and sensitivity.

Concerning this clone itself: Its target is unknown.

This table comes from immunoSEQ multiplex PCR, and its TCRdb copy is limited to in-frame clones, with some not included. The repertoire holds 130,000 to 150,000 clones, around four fifths seen once, with under 1.5% in the top ten. This receptor was identified in a woman between 25 and 40 years old in good health and CMV-seronegative. This chain uses TRBV10-3 with TRBJ2-7; TRBD2 aligns across 8 bases. Input material: PBMCs. CDR3 nucleotide sequence: TGTGCCATCTGTAGCGGGGACTCCTACGAGCAGTACTTC. It codes for CAICSGDSYEQYF.